What follows are 18 T cell receptor beta chains derived from one specimen sequenced in a study of T cell clones after liver transplantation. Sequenced by immunoSEQ multiplex PCR; TCRdb stores in-frame clones only, minus some. Seen here are some 70,000 clones, under 95% observed once, and the top ten hold under 3.5%. Sequences were derived from CD4+ T cells from blood, sampled before liver transplant. Receptors originate from a human donor who received a liver transplant.

The chain employs TRBV7-2 and TRBJ2-3; D not certain. V was clipped by 3 bases and J by 0 bases, with 7 bases between them. Per the germline V gene, CDR1 is SGHTA and CDR2 is FQGNSA. This CDR3 spans 14 amino acids. CDR3 in amino acids: CASSFLVSTDTQYF. The CDR3 region has the DNA TGTGCCAGCAGCTTTTTGGTGAGCACAGATACGCAGTATTTT.

The chain uses TRBV6-5 and TRBJ2-1; D is undetermined. The germline V and J ends were trimmed by 6 bases and 7 bases, with 10 bases remaining between them. Germline CDR1 is MNHEY and CDR2 is SVGAGI. The length of the CDR3 is 12 residues. CDR3 loop: CASSQYGNEQFF. CDR3 sequence (DNA): TGTGCCAGCAGCCAATATGGGAATGAGCAGTTCTTC.

This clone was detected only a few times. J is TRBJ1-2 and V is TRBV6-1, with D tentatively TRBD1 (5 bases). Trimming pared 6 bases from V and 2 bases from J, leaving 7 bases between. CDR3 size: 12 residues. The V gene's germline CDR1 is MNHNS and CDR2 SASEGT. The CDR3 nucleotides are TGTGCCAGCAGGGGGGGAAACTATGGCTACACCTTC. Encoded protein: CASRGGNYGYTF.

J is TRBJ1-1 and V is TRBV2, with D unresolved. This CDR3 contains 12 residues. The V gene lost 2 bases and the J gene lost 6 bases, with 7 bases spanning the gap. Germline V gives CDR1 SNHLY, CDR2 FYNNEI. This CDR3 reads CASSEFLPEAFF. In nucleotides, the CDR3 is TGTGCCAGCAGTGAATTTCTCCCTGAAGCTTTCTTT.

J is TRBJ2-1 and V is TRBV7-2, with D possibly TRBD1 on 5 matching bases. Germline CDR1 reads SGHTA; CDR2 reads FQGNSA. Trimming took 5 bases from V and 0 from J, leaving 17 bases between them. The CDR3 has 17 amino acids. Here the CDR3 reads CASSAGMGRSSYNEQFF. Here the CDR3 DNA reads TGTGCCAGCAGCGCAGGGATGGGGCGGAGCTCCTACAATGAGCAGTTCTTC.

V is TRBV29-1 and J is TRBJ2-3, with D perhaps given as TRBD1 or TRBD2 (6 bases each). The V end was cut by 6 bases, the J end by 4 bases, with 17 bases between. The CDR3 length is 14 residues. Germline V CDR1 and CDR2: SQVTM, ANQGSEA. CDR3 in DNA: TGCAGCGTGGGGGGACTCGGGGGCCCAGATACGCAGTATTTT. Translated, it gives CSVGGLGGPDTQYF.

The CDR3 coding sequence is TGTGCCAGCAGGCCGGACAGGGATTCATCTGAAGCTTTCTTT. Amino acids: CASRPDRDSSEAFF. V usage is TRBV5-6 and J usage is TRBJ1-1; 8 nucleotides agree with TRBD1. CDR3 length equals 14 residues. Germline CDR1 is SGHDT and CDR2 is YYEEEE. V trimming: 5 bases; J trimming: 6 bases; junction bases outside the gene matches: 9.

The CDR3 sequence: CASSQGQNTEAFF. CDR3 in DNA: TGTGCCAGCAGCCAGGGGCAGAACACTGAAGCTTTCTTT. V and J are TRBV7-3 and TRBJ1-1, with D possibly being TRBD1 (6 bases). Trimming cost V 5 bases and J 1 base, with 8 bases left between them. The CDR3 covers 13 residues. CDR1 is SGHTA and CDR2 is FQGTGA in the germline V gene.

V usage is TRBV12-5 and J usage is TRBJ2-7, with D unresolved. Germline V gene lookup returns CDR1 LGHNT and CDR2 FRNRAP. V was clipped by 0 bases and J by 2 bases, with 17 bases between them. CDR3 length: 17 residues. The CDR3, as DNA: TGTGCTAGTGGTTTGGTCAGGAGTCTGGGTTACCCCTACGAGCAGTACTTC. It specifies CASGLVRSLGYPYEQYF. Full variable domain (rest looked up from reference TRBV12-5 and TRBJ2-7): DARVTQTPRHKVTEMGQEVTMRCQPILGHNTVFWYRQTMMQGLELLAYFRNRAPLDDSGMPKDRFSAEMPDATLATLKIQPSEPRDSAVYFCASGLVRSLGYPYEQYFGPGTRLTVT.

This chain connects TRBV2 to TRBJ2-7; maybe TRBD2 (6 bases). Looked up from germline, CDR1 is SNHLY and CDR2 is FYNNEI. The V and J ends lost 4 bases and 2 bases respectively, with 18 bases between them. The CDR3 is 16 residues long. The CDR3 sequence: CASSAGRRVPPYEQYF. CDR3 DNA: TGTGCCAGCAGTGCTGGTCGGAGGGTCCCACCCTACGAGCAGTACTTC. The whole variable domain, remainder taken from reference TRBV2 and TRBJ2-7, is EPEVTQTPSHQVTQMGQEVILRCVPISNHLYFYWYRQILGQKVEFLVSFYNNEISEKSEIFDDQFSVERPDGSNFTLKIRSTKLEDSAMYFCASSAGRRVPPYEQYFGPGTRLTVT.

The J gene is TRBJ2-1, the V gene TRBV9; TRBD2 agrees at 13 bases. There are 14 residues in the CDR3. The germline V gene encodes CDR1 SGDLS and CDR2 YYNGEE. V lost 4 bases, J lost 9 bases, and 4 bases stayed unmatched. The CDR3 loop is CASSPGLAGFEQFF. The DNA of the CDR3 is TGTGCCAGCAGCCCGGGACTAGCGGGATTTGAGCAGTTCTTC.

This clone has only one observation. This chain joins TRBV11-3 and TRBJ2-5, with D possibly being TRBD2 (5 bases). The V end was cut by 4 bases, the J end by 3 bases, with 12 bases between. The CDR3 has 14 amino acids. Germline CDR1 reads SGHNT; CDR2 reads YENEEA. CDR3 sequence (DNA): TGTGCCAGCAGCTCCTGGACGGGAAAAGAGACCCAGTACTTC. Amino acid sequence: CASSSWTGKETQYF. The variable domain in full, completed from reference TRBV11-3 and TRBJ2-5, reads EAGVVQSPRYKIIEKKQPVAFWCNPISGHNTLYWYLQNLGQGPELLIRYENEEAVDDSQLPKDRFSAERLKGVDSTLKIQPAELGDSAVYLCASSSWTGKETQYFGPGTRLLVL.

This clone was detected only once. V gene TRBV2 combines with J gene TRBJ2-1, with D maybe TRBD1 (6 bases). In germline, CDR1 is SNHLY, CDR2 FYNNEI. CDR3 length equals 18 residues. V was cut by 2 bases and J by 2 bases, with 19 bases left in between. The CDR3 bases are TGTGCCAGCAGTGAAAGGGGAGCAGGGGCCCGCGCCTACAATGAGCAGTTCTTC. It is translated as CASSERGAGARAYNEQFF.

V is TRBV28 and J is TRBJ1-5, with a tentative D call TRBD1 (6 bases). The CDR3 is 14 residues long. Trimming took 5 bases from V and 6 from J, leaving 14 bases between them. Germline V gene lookup returns CDR1 MDHEN and CDR2 SYDVKM. The CDR3 reads CASSLTGGSQPQHF. The DNA for the CDR3 is TGTGCCAGCAGTCTGACAGGCGGTAGTCAGCCCCAGCATTTT.

The chain employs TRBV19 and TRBJ2-7, with TRBD1 identical over 7 bases. Germline loops: CDR1 LNHDA, CDR2 SQIVND (reference sequence). CDR3 size: 13 residues. The trim removed 4 bases at V and 3 bases at J, leaving 3 bases unmatched. CDR3: CASSTGDSYEQYF. The CDR3 nucleotides read TGTGCCAGTAGTACCGGGGACAGCTACGAGCAGTACTTC.

This CDR3 is CASSEVGLANTGELFF. CDR3 DNA sequence: TGTGCCAGCAGTGAAGTCGGACTCGCGAACACCGGGGAGCTGTTTTTT. The chain recombines TRBV2 with TRBJ2-2, with a tentative D call TRBD2 (5 bases). The CDR3 is 16 residues long. CDR1 SNHLY and CDR2 FYNNEI come from the germline V gene. Trimming removed 1 base from V and 0 bases from J, with 9 bases in between.

This rearrangement joins TRBV9 to TRBJ2-1; 15 bases fit TRBD2. The junction had 7 bases not matched to a gene; V was cut back by 7 bases and J by 8 bases. Germline CDR1 and CDR2: SGDLS and YYNGEE. The CDR3 consists of 15 residues. CDR3 region: CASSGLAGGGDEQFF. CDR3 in DNA: TGTGCCAGCTCGGGACTAGCGGGAGGAGGGGATGAGCAGTTCTTC.

This clone was seen just once. This chain joins TRBV11-2 and TRBJ1-4; 8 nucleotides agree with TRBD1. CDR1 is SGHAT and CDR2 is FQNNGV in the germline V gene. The CDR3 sequence is 14 residues long. The V segment lost 6 bases and the J segment 4 bases; nucleotides outside the gene matches: 4. In DNA form, the CDR3 reads TGTGCCAGCAGGTCCGGGACAGGTAATGAAAAACTGTTTTTT. Residues: CASRSGTGNEKLFF.